The 31 T cell receptor beta chains reported below all come from one sample, sequenced in a study of human T cells and chemical hapten exposure. TCRdb reanalysed the RACE reads using MiXCR and keeps one entry per CDR3 protein. This repertoire shows 62,000 or so distinct CDR3 sequences, about 10% found once; its top ten account for roughly 2.3%. Sample time point: patch test 3, about 24 weeks after DPC sensitization. Regarding treatment: therapeutic diphenylcyclopropenone sensitization with weekly scalp DPC. The specimen comprised whole blood, sampled in connection with sensitization to the hapten diphenylcyclopropenone (DPC). These receptors were collected from a young woman with alopecia areata. Some clones in this sample may be carry-over from other donors' samples.

The rearrangement joins TRBV10-2 to TRBJ2-1; the match to TRBD2 covers 7 bases. The CDR3 loop spans 12 amino acids. CDR1 is WSHSY and CDR2 is SAAADI in the germline V gene. J gave up 9 bases and V 6 bases, and 5 bases lay outside the gene matches. CDR3 sequence (DNA): TGCGCCAGCAGCCTGACGGGGGGTGAGCAGTTCTTC. Encoded protein: CASSLTGGEQFF.

This clonotype was recorded a few times. An end of the junction does not agree with germline; a read error may underlie this. The V gene is TRBV7-2, the J gene TRBJ2-7; D is unclear. Per the germline V gene, CDR1 is SGHTA and CDR2 is FQGNSA. CDR3 length: 13 amino acids. Here the CDR3 reads CVSSLTVSYEQYF. CDR3 sequence (DNA): TGTGTCAGCAGCTTAACAGTCTCCTACGAGCAGTACTTC.

The V and J genes are TRBV7-2 and TRBJ1-6; 8 bases map to TRBD1. This CDR3 contains 15 residues. V gave up 5 bases and J gave up 10 bases; unmatched junction bases: 10. Germline V lookup: CDR1 SGHTA, CDR2 FQGNSA. The CDR3 DNA sequence: TGTGCCAGCAGCGCCAGCGGACAGGGAACCTCACCCCTCCACTTT. Protein: CASSASGQGTSPLHF.

The chain carries TRBV23-1 and TRBJ2-7; D may be TRBD1 (6 bases). TRBV23-1 is treated as an ORF (open reading frame) with a function not yet certain. Deletions cut 3 bases from V and 0 bases from J, with 12 bases between. CDR3 length: 15 residues. In nucleotides, the CDR3 is TGCGCCAGCAGTCACTCGGGACACAGCTCCTACGAGCAGTACTTC. As protein: CASSHSGHSSYEQYF.

This clonotype was recorded many times. This rearrangement joins TRBV5-5 to TRBJ1-1; D unresolved. V was shortened by 4 bases and J by 4 bases, with 8 bases between the two germline ends. This CDR3 comprises 12 residues. CDR1 and CDR2 from the germline V gene are SGHKS and YYEKEE (reference sequence). The DNA of the CDR3 is TGTGCCAGCAGCCGTCCCCTCACTGAAGCTTTCTTT. Amino acids: CASSRPLTEAFF.

This clonotype was recorded a few times. The genes are TRBV28 and TRBJ2-7, with 8 bases matching TRBD2. The CDR3 runs 12 residues. Germline CDR1 is MDHEN and CDR2 is SYDVKM. The V segment lost 6 bases and the J segment 2 bases; nucleotides outside the gene matches: 0. This chain's CDR3 is CASRAGAYEQYF. CDR3 bases: TGTGCCAGCAGAGCGGGAGCCTACGAGCAGTACTTC.

This chain links TRBV9 with TRBJ2-6; D call uncertain. The CDR3 covers 16 residues. The V gene's germline CDR1 is SGDLS and CDR2 YYNGEE. Trimming took off 4 bases at V and 0 bases at J, with 11 bases between the two ends. The CDR3 is CASSHSLGSGANVLTF. For the CDR3, the DNA is TGTGCCAGCAGCCACAGCCTTGGCTCTGGGGCCAACGTCCTGACTTTC.

This clonotype has just a few counts. V usage is TRBV6-6 and J usage is TRBJ1-2; no firm D call. The CDR3 runs to 15 residues. Germline lookup yields CDR1 MNHNY and CDR2 SVGAGI (reference sequence). Trimming removed 10 bases at V and 4 bases at J, with 22 bases between. The chain's CDR3 is CATKDSPGLSYGYTF. The CDR3, as DNA: TGTGCCACTAAAGATAGCCCAGGACTCAGCTATGGCTACACCTTC.

The chain couples TRBV28 to TRBJ2-3; unclear D gene. CDR3 size: 13 residues. V lost 5 bases to trimming and J lost 3 bases, with 9 bases between them. The germline V gene has CDR1 MDHEN and CDR2 SYDVKM. The CDR3, as DNA: TGTGCCAGCAGTCCTAGGATTACAGATACGCAGTATTTT. Amino acids: CASSPRITDTQYF.

The sample holds many counts of this clonotype. The chain couples TRBV18 to TRBJ2-3; TRBD2 might be the D (6 bases). V was trimmed by 5 bases and J by 4 bases, leaving 10 bases between them. The CDR3 runs 13 residues. Germline V gene sequence: CDR1 KGHSH, CDR2 LQKENI. The DNA of the CDR3 is TGTGCCAGCTCAGGGGAGGACGCAGATACGCAGTATTTT. This codes for CASSGEDADTQYF.

The chain's CDR3 is CSGLLGGTDTQYF. CDR3 sequence (DNA): TGCAGCGGTCTACTCGGAGGTACAGATACGCAGTATTTT. V usage is TRBV29-1 and J usage is TRBJ2-3, with a tentative D call TRBD2 (5 bases). There are 13 residues in the CDR3. Trimming removed 7 bases at V and 3 bases at J, with 14 bases between. Germline CDR1 is SQVTM and CDR2 is ANQGSEA.

There are many counts of this clonotype. V usage is TRBV5-6 and J usage is TRBJ2-1, with unresolved D. Trimming took off 6 bases at V and 2 bases at J, with 3 bases between the two ends. Germline assignment: CDR1 SGHDT and CDR2 YYEEEE. The CDR3 contains 11 residues. The CDR3 DNA is TGTGCCAGCAAGACCTACAATGAGCAGTTCTTC. This gives the protein CASKTYNEQFF.

This chain links TRBV7-2 with TRBJ2-2; 14 nucleotides align to TRBD2. This CDR3 has 16 amino acids. In germline, CDR1 is SGHTA, CDR2 FQGNSA. The ends lost 2 bases at V and 11 bases at J; junction bases unmatched: 7. The CDR3 reads CASSLRPGTSGSELFF. The CDR3 DNA reads TGTGCCAGCAGCTTAAGACCCGGGACTAGCGGGAGTGAGCTGTTTTTT.

As concerns this clonotype: The conserved phenylalanine or tryptophan normally closing the CDR3 is absent here, so this likely arose from a read error. This sequence joins TRBV28 and TRBJ2-7; D is uncertain. CDR1 MDHEN and CDR2 SYDVKM come from the germline V gene. Trimming shortened V by 3 bases and J by 7 bases, and 16 bases separated the two germline ends. The CDR3 has 14 residues. CDR3 protein: CASSLGTLLFEQYL. The CDR3 DNA reads as TGTGCCAGCAGTTTGGGCACCCTCCTGTTTGAGCAGTACCTC.

This clonotype was observed a few times. V gene TRBV18 combines with J gene TRBJ2-6; D gene unclear. The V and J ends lost 5 bases and 0 bases respectively, with 8 bases between them. Germline CDR1 and CDR2: KGHSH and LQKENI. The CDR3 extends over 15 amino acids. CDR3: CASSYDGSGANVLTF. DNA for the CDR3: TGTGCCAGCTCATATGACGGCTCTGGGGCCAACGTCCTGACTTTC.

This clonotype came up a few times. The chain couples TRBV20-1 to TRBJ1-6; a possible D gene is TRBD1 (6 bases). V lost 3 bases and J 7 bases, leaving 13 bases between the germline ends. The CDR3 has 14 residues. CDR1 and CDR2 (germline): DFQATT, SNEGSKA (reference sequence). The CDR3, as DNA: TGCAGTGCTAGGCCCTTAACAGGGAATTCACCCCTCCACTTT. Protein sequence: CSARPLTGNSPLHF.

This sequence joins TRBV28 and TRBJ1-4; D unclear. V lost 4 bases to trimming and J lost 12 bases, with 9 bases between them. CDR3 size: 11 residues. In germline, CDR1 is MDHEN, CDR2 SYDVKM. The CDR3 spells CASSSPRELFF. In DNA form, the CDR3 reads TGTGCCAGCAGTTCTCCGCGGGAACTGTTTTTT.

This clonotype has a handful of counts. The J gene is TRBJ2-7, the V gene TRBV10-3; 12 bases map to TRBD2. From germline, CDR1 is ENHRY and CDR2 SYGVKD. V dropped 10 bases and J dropped 5; count of bases not matched to a gene: 6. This CDR3 comprises 13 residues. The CDR3 bases are TGTGCCACCGGGCTAGCGGGAGGGGACGAGCAGTACTTC. Its protein product is CATGLAGGDEQYF.

This clonotype appeared a single time. The junction departs from the called germline gene at one end, perhaps through a read error. The chain recombines TRBV18 with TRBJ1-6, with D uncertain. The CDR3 is 16 amino acids. Germline V gene sequence: CDR1 KGHSH, CDR2 LQKENI. The DNA of the CDR3 is TGTGTCAGCTCACCTTTTGCTCTCTCCTATAATTCACCCCTCCACTTT. Amino acid sequence: CVSSPFALSYNSPLHF.

The chain has TRBV5-1 and TRBJ2-3, with 7 bases that match TRBD1. Trimming cost V 4 bases and J 10 bases; bases outside gene matches: 15. Germline lookup yields CDR1 SGHRS and CDR2 YFSETQ. This CDR3 spans 15 amino acids. CDR3 sequence (DNA): TGCGCCAGCAGCCCCCGGGACAGCTCCCGGTTTGCGCAGTATTTT. Amino acid sequence: CASSPRDSSRFAQYF.

In its sample, this clonotype was seen many times. The J gene is TRBJ2-3, the V gene TRBV24-1, with 7 bases matching TRBD2. The CDR3 covers 14 residues. V lost 7 bases to trimming and J lost 0 bases; unmatched junction nucleotides: 3. CDR1 and CDR2 from the germline V gene are KGHDR and SFDVKD. In nucleotides, the CDR3 is TGTGCCACCAGGGCTAGCGGAAGCACAGATACGCAGTATTTT. Translating gives CATRASGSTDTQYF.

This clonotype was counted only a few times. This chain joins TRBV7-2 and TRBJ2-7; a possible D gene is TRBD2 (6 bases). Germline V gene data show CDR1 as SGHTA and CDR2 as FQGNSA. V dropped 2 bases and J dropped 3 bases, with 11 bases sitting between them. The CDR3 is 14 residues long. DNA of the CDR3: TGTGCCAGCAGCTTACCCTTAGCGGACTACGAGCAGTACTTC. Residues: CASSLPLADYEQYF.

This clonotype was recorded many times. V and J are TRBV12-3 or TRBV12-4 and TRBJ2-3, with unresolved D. The CDR3 totals 14 residues. The germline V and J ends were trimmed by 6 bases and 0 bases, with 10 bases remaining between them. As DNA, the CDR3 is TGTGCCAGCAGCCCCAGGATAAGCACAGATACGCAGTATTTT. The encoded protein is CASSPRISTDTQYF.

This clonotype was detected a few times. The chain carries TRBV5-1 and TRBJ1-1; weak D call: TRBD1 (5 bases). The V end was cut by 4 bases, the J end by 5 bases, with 18 bases between. The CDR3 extends over 15 amino acids. Looked up from germline, CDR1 is SGHRS and CDR2 is YFSETQ. CDR3 coding DNA: TGCGCCAGCAGCCCCCGGGACCCTTGGGAAACTGAAGCTTTCTTT. Translation: CASSPRDPWETEAFF.

This clonotype was seen only a few times. The chain carries TRBV9 and TRBJ1-6, with D possibly matching TRBD1 (6 bases). The germline V gene encodes CDR1 SGDLS and CDR2 YYNGEE. V was shortened by 3 bases and J by 5 bases, with 12 bases between the two germline ends. This CDR3 contains 15 residues. CDR3 in DNA: TGTGCCAGCAGCGCAGGGACAATGAATAATTCACCCCTCCACTTT. Translation gives CASSAGTMNNSPLHF. The full variable domain, rest sourced from reference TRBV9 and TRBJ1-6, is DSGVTQTPKHLITATGQRVTLRCSPRSGDLSVYWYQQSLDQGLQFLIQYYNGEERAKGNILERFSAQQFPDLHSELNLSSLELGDSALYFCASSAGTMNNSPLHFGNGTRLTVT.

This clonotype came up many times. The chain couples TRBV27 to TRBJ2-7; 7 positions match TRBD2. V lost 3 bases, J lost 6 bases, and 5 bases stayed unmatched. CDR1 is MNHEY and CDR2 is SMNVEV in the germline V gene (reference sequence). The CDR3 is made up of 13 amino acids. The CDR3 loop is CASSFSTGGEQYF. The CDR3 coding sequence is TGTGCCAGCAGTTTTTCGACGGGGGGCGAGCAGTACTTC.

This clonotype came up a few times. V and J are TRBV19 and TRBJ2-2, with D perhaps TRBD1 (6 bases). Per the germline V gene, CDR1 is LNHDA and CDR2 is SQIVND (reference sequence). V was pared by 7 bases and J by 5 bases, with 26 bases between. There are 18 residues in the CDR3. The CDR3 loop is CASNFRVSGTPVTGELFF. In DNA, the CDR3 is TGTGCCAGTAACTTTAGAGTGTCCGGGACACCGGTGACCGGGGAGCTGTTTTTT. Using reference TRBV19 and TRBJ2-2 for the parts outside the CDR3, the full variable domain is DGGITQSPKYLFRKEGQNVTLSCEQNLNHDAMYWYRQDPGQGLRLIYYSQIVNDFQKGDIAEGYSVSREKKESFPLTVTSAQKNPTAFYLCASNFRVSGTPVTGELFFGEGSRLTVL.

The V call is TRBV5-1, the J call TRBJ2-3; 8 bases line up with TRBD1. CDR1 is SGHRS, CDR2 YFSETQ, per germline. This CDR3 is 16 amino acids long. Trimming took 3 bases from V and 1 from J; bases not matched to a gene: 7. The CDR3 DNA reads as TGCGCCAGCAGCTCGACAGGGGCATCGGGCACAGATACGCAGTATTTT. It encodes CASSSTGASGTDTQYF.

The table lists this clonotype with a few counts. V gene TRBV7-2 combines with J gene TRBJ2-3; the match to TRBD2 covers 7 bases. The germline gives CDR1 SGHTA, CDR2 FQGNSA. V gave up 3 bases and J gave up 2 bases; unmatched junction bases: 2. The CDR3 consists of 14 residues. CDR3 coding DNA: TGTGCCAGCAGCTTTAGCGGGTTCACAGATACGCAGTATTTT. Translation gives CASSFSGFTDTQYF.

The table lists this clonotype with many counts. The chain employs TRBV6-1 and TRBJ1-1, with D uncertain. Germline CDR1 MNHNS, CDR2 SASEGT. V was shortened by 1 base and J by 1 base, with 7 bases between the two germline ends. This CDR3 spans 14 amino acids. In nucleotides, the CDR3 is TGTGCCAGCAGTGAAGTTGTCAGGAACACTGAAGCTTTCTTT. This codes for CASSEVVRNTEAFF.

This clonotype has at least ten counts. The V and J genes are TRBV6-1 and TRBJ1-5; no firm D call. The CDR3 has 13 residues. V was cut by 0 bases and J by 5 bases, with 5 bases left in between. In germline, CDR1 is MNHNS, CDR2 SASEGT. Written as DNA, the CDR3 is TGTGCCAGCAGTGAAGCTTTCGATCAGCCCCAGCATTTT. Translation gives CASSEAFDQPQHF.